Listed below are T cell receptor beta chains from one sample, sequenced in a study of cytomegalovirus exposure and HLA in healthy donors. Sequenced by immunoSEQ multiplex PCR; TCRdb stores in-frame clones only, minus some. Of 150,000 to 200,000 clones in the sample, 70% to 80% were seen once. Sequencing was done on a sample of PBMCs. The receptors stem from a man aged 18 to 29 in good health and CMV-seropositive. CDR3s include the opening cysteine and the closing phenylalanine or tryptophan. D genes are given only for firm matches. Not every row has a clone size; where given, it reads once, few, many or a size class.

j_gene: TRBJ1-3; d_gene: .; abundance: .; v_gene: TRBV4-3; CDR3nt: TGCGCCAGCAGCCAAGTAGCGGGGGCTGGAAACACCATATATTTT; CDR3aa: CASSQVAGAGNTIYF
j_gene: TRBJ2-5; d_gene: .; abundance: .; v_gene: TRBV29-1; CDR3nt: TGCAGCGTTGAAGATGAGACTAGTGGGGGACGACCCCAAGAGACCCAGTACTTC; CDR3aa: CSVEDETSGGRPQETQYF
j_gene: TRBJ1-2; d_gene: TRBD1; abundance: .; v_gene: TRBV9; CDR3nt: TGTGCCAGCAGCGCCGGGACAGCGATTGGCTACACCTTC; CDR3aa: CASSAGTAIGYTF
j_gene: TRBJ2-2; d_gene: TRBD1; abundance: .; v_gene: TRBV2; CDR3nt: TGTGCCAGCAGGCAACAGGGGGGCGACACCGGGGAGCTGTTTTTT; CDR3aa: CASRQQGGDTGELFF
j_gene: TRBJ1-1; d_gene: .; abundance: .; v_gene: TRBV7-2; CDR3nt: TGTGCCAGCAGCTTAGCCTCGGGCGGGGGGAGGACTGAAGCTTTCTTT; CDR3aa: CASSLASGGGRTEAFF
j_gene: TRBJ2-2; d_gene: .; abundance: .; v_gene: TRBV7-2; CDR3nt: TGTGCCAGCACCGTCAGGGGTGGGGGGGGCGCCGGGGAGCTGTTTTTT; CDR3aa: CASTVRGGGGAGELFF
j_gene: TRBJ1-1; d_gene: TRBD1; abundance: .; v_gene: TRBV29-1; CDR3nt: TGCAGCGTTGATCGGACAGGGAACACTGAAGCTTTCTTT; CDR3aa: CSVDRTGNTEAFF
j_gene: TRBJ2-7; d_gene: .; abundance: .; v_gene: TRBV2; CDR3nt: TGTGCCAGCTGGAGACAGGACTCCTACGAGCAGTACTTC; CDR3aa: CASWRQDSYEQYF
j_gene: TRBJ1-6; d_gene: TRBD1; abundance: .; v_gene: TRBV2; CDR3nt: TGTGCCAGCAGATCCACAGGGGTAGAGAATTCACCCCTCCACTTT; CDR3aa: CASRSTGVENSPLHF
j_gene: TRBJ2-1; d_gene: TRBD1; abundance: .; v_gene: TRBV29-1; CDR3nt: TGCAGCTGGACAGGGAGTTTCGATGAGCAGTTCTTC; CDR3aa: CSWTGSFDEQFF
j_gene: TRBJ2-1; d_gene: .; abundance: .; v_gene: TRBV7-9; CDR3nt: TGTGCCAGCAGCTCCCTACGACTTGACAGTCTTTATGAGCAGTTCTTC; CDR3aa: CASSSLRLDSLYEQFF
j_gene: TRBJ2-2; d_gene: .; abundance: .; v_gene: TRBV28; CDR3nt: TGTGCCACCAGCCGACTGCGCGGGACCGGGGAGCTGTTTTTT; CDR3aa: CATSRLRGTGELFF
j_gene: TRBJ1-2; d_gene: TRBD1; abundance: .; v_gene: TRBV6-5; CDR3nt: TGTGCCAGCACCCAAGGGGGGACAGGAGCTTATGGCTACACCTTC; CDR3aa: CASTQGGTGAYGYTF
j_gene: TRBJ1-2; d_gene: .; abundance: .; v_gene: TRBV30; CDR3nt: TGTGCCTGGAGTGTATCGTCACGGGGCTACACCTTC; CDR3aa: CAWSVSSRGYTF
j_gene: TRBJ2-7; d_gene: .; abundance: .; v_gene: TRBV5-1; CDR3nt: TGCGCCAGCAGAGGAGAACAGGATATATCCTACGAGCAGTACTTC; CDR3aa: CASRGEQDISYEQYF
j_gene: TRBJ2-1; d_gene: .; abundance: .; v_gene: TRBV19; CDR3nt: TGTGCCAGTAGTCCCGGGATCTCCTACAATGAGCAGTTCTTC; CDR3aa: CASSPGISYNEQFF
j_gene: TRBJ1-1; d_gene: TRBD1; abundance: few; v_gene: TRBV5-1; CDR3nt: TGCGCCAGCAGCCCGGACAGGGGGCTGATAGCTTTCTTT; CDR3aa: CASSPDRGLIAFF
j_gene: TRBJ2-7; d_gene: .; abundance: few; v_gene: TRBV9; CDR3nt: TGTGCCAGCAGCCCCCGTCGACAGGGAGGCGAGCAGTACTTC; CDR3aa: CASSPRRQGGEQYF
j_gene: TRBJ2-3; d_gene: .; abundance: .; v_gene: TRBV28; CDR3nt: TGTGCCAGCAGCTCAGGTTCCACAGATACGCAGTATTTT; CDR3aa: CASSSGSTDTQYF
j_gene: TRBJ2-1; d_gene: .; abundance: few; v_gene: TRBV7-6; CDR3nt: TGTGCCAGCAGCTTAGCGCCGGCGGGGAACAATGAGCAGTTCTTC; CDR3aa: CASSLAPAGNNEQFF
j_gene: TRBJ1-5; d_gene: .; abundance: .; v_gene: TRBV6-5; CDR3nt: TGTGCCAGCAGTCCTTCAGGTTCCCAGCCCCAGCATTTT; CDR3aa: CASSPSGSQPQHF
j_gene: TRBJ1-4; d_gene: TRBD1; abundance: .; v_gene: TRBV9; CDR3nt: TGTGCCAGCAGCCGGGACAGTGAAAAACTGTTTTTT; CDR3aa: CASSRDSEKLFF
j_gene: TRBJ1-1; d_gene: .; abundance: .; v_gene: TRBV6-6; CDR3nt: TGTGCCAGCAGTTACTTCCGGGGGACTGAAGCTTTCTTT; CDR3aa: CASSYFRGTEAFF
j_gene: TRBJ2-2; d_gene: .; abundance: once; v_gene: TRBV29-1; CDR3nt: TGCAGCGTTGAAACAGTTAACACCGGGGAGCTGTTTTTT; CDR3aa: CSVETVNTGELFF
j_gene: TRBJ2-1; d_gene: .; abundance: .; v_gene: TRBV4-1; CDR3nt: TGCGCCAGCAGCCAATCGTGGCTAGTGGCACGCGATGAGCAGTTCTTC; CDR3aa: CASSQSWLVARDEQFF
j_gene: TRBJ2-2; d_gene: .; abundance: .; v_gene: TRBV2; CDR3nt: TGTGCCAGCAGCCGTCAACTAGCAACGGGGAACACCGGGGAGCTGTTTTTT; CDR3aa: CASSRQLATGNTGELFF
j_gene: TRBJ2-1; d_gene: .; abundance: .; v_gene: TRBV5-6; CDR3nt: TGTGCCAGCAGCTGGAACAAGGGGATCTCCTACAATGAGCAGTTCTTC; CDR3aa: CASSWNKGISYNEQFF
j_gene: TRBJ1-2; d_gene: TRBD1; abundance: once; v_gene: TRBV19; CDR3nt: TGTGCCAGTAGCTGGGACAGATCCTATGGCTACACCTTC; CDR3aa: CASSWDRSYGYTF
j_gene: TRBJ1-5; d_gene: .; abundance: .; v_gene: TRBV12-5; CDR3nt: TGTGCTAGTGGTTCCGCCCCAGGGTTTGGGCCGACGCATTTT; CDR3aa: CASGSAPGFGPTHF